The 30 T cell receptor beta chains presented below share a single source sample, sequenced in a study of T cells in Graves' hyperthyroidism and ophthalmopathy. RNA transcripts gave rise to amplified TCR beta CDR3 regions. HTBI primers drove first-round RT-PCR of the TCR CDR3. TCRdb independently ran MiXCR on the multiplex PCR reads; one entry per CDR3 protein. In the table there are hundreds of thousands of distinct CDR3 sequences, 14% of which are singletons. The sample comprised blood. The receptor set was obtained from a woman under 30 with Graves' hyperthyroidism.

This clonotype has only a few counts. The chain recombines TRBV28 with TRBJ1-1; D uncertain. Looked up from germline, CDR1 is MDHEN and CDR2 is SYDVKM. The germline V and J ends were trimmed by 3 bases and 6 bases, with 11 bases remaining between them. The CDR3 totals 13 residues. For the CDR3, the DNA is TGTGCCAGCAGTTTCCGGGAGGGCGCTGAAGCTTTCTTT. Its translation is CASSFREGAEAFF.

This clonotype was counted many times. The rearrangement joins TRBV6-2 or TRBV6-3 to TRBJ2-7; 8 bases are shared with TRBD2. J lost 7 bases, V lost 2 bases, and 7 bases had no gene match. Germline V gene sequence: CDR1 MNHEY, CDR2 SVGEGT. CDR3 length: 14 residues. Written as DNA, the CDR3 is TGTGCCAGCAGTTACGGCGGGAGGAATGGTGAGCAGTACTTC. Residues: CASSYGGRNGEQYF.

In its sample, this clonotype was seen many times. The V call is TRBV7-9, the J call TRBJ2-7; TRBD2 aligns across 8 bases. Germline V gene data show CDR1 as SEHNR and CDR2 as FQNEAQ (reference sequence). With V trimmed by 2 bases and J by 3 bases, 9 bases remained unmatched. The CDR3 runs to 16 residues. In DNA form, the CDR3 reads TGTGCCAGCAGCTTATCCGTAACTAGCGGAAACTACGAGCAGTACTTC. Its protein product is CASSLSVTSGNYEQYF.

This sequence joins TRBV4-1 and TRBJ2-1, with 14 nucleotides matching TRBD2. CDR3 size: 17 residues. From germline, CDR1 is MGHRA and CDR2 YSYEKL. Trimming at V came to 2 bases and at J to 5 bases, leaving 5 bases not matched to a gene. CDR3 sequence (DNA): TGCGCCAGCAGCCAACATCCGGGACTAGCGGGAGACAATGAGCAGTTCTTC. As protein: CASSQHPGLAGDNEQFF.

Only a few counts were recorded for this clonotype. The V gene is TRBV5-1, the J gene TRBJ2-7, with D maybe TRBD2 (6 bases). Germline V CDR1 and CDR2: SGHRS, YFSETQ. Trimming shortened V by 4 bases and J by 4 bases, and 12 bases separated the two germline ends. The CDR3 consists of 13 residues. In nucleotides, the CDR3 is TGCGCCAGCAGCGGGGAGGCCGAGTACGAGCAGTACTTC. Its protein product is CASSGEAEYEQYF.

This clonotype was recorded many times. The V call is TRBV3-1, the J call TRBJ1-2; D is uncertain. The germline V gene encodes CDR1 LGHDT and CDR2 YNNKEL (reference sequence). The CDR3 loop spans 11 amino acids. The V end lost 1 base, the J end lost 6 bases, and 3 bases lay between the germline ends. For the CDR3, the DNA is TGTGCCAGCAGCCAAGGCGATGGCTACACCTTC. It translates to CASSQGDGYTF.

The chain employs TRBV27 and TRBJ1-6, with no clear D. The CDR3 extends over 16 amino acids. Deletions cut 4 bases from V and 6 bases from J, with 16 bases between. CDR1 and CDR2 from the germline V gene are MNHEY and SMNVEV (reference sequence). CDR3 coding DNA: TGTGCCAGCAGTTCCCCGACGATGAGGATTAATTCACCCCTCCACTTT. This gives the protein CASSSPTMRINSPLHF.

This clonotype appeared many times. The chain carries TRBV20-1 and TRBJ2-4, with 9 bases lining up with TRBD2. Trimming took 4 bases from V and 3 from J; bases not matched to a gene: 10. Germline CDR1 reads DFQATT; CDR2 reads SNEGSKA (reference sequence). The CDR3 is 16 residues long. This CDR3 is CSANPGGRGGKNIQYF. Written as DNA, the CDR3 is TGCAGTGCTAACCCAGGCGGGAGGGGGGGCAAAAACATTCAGTACTTC.

This clonotype was picked up many times. The V gene is TRBV29-1, the J gene TRBJ2-5; D remains unclear. V shed 5 bases and J shed 3 bases, with 13 bases lying between them. Germline lookup yields CDR1 SQVTM and CDR2 ANQGSEA. The CDR3 has 13 residues. Here the CDR3 DNA reads TGCAGCGTTACTATGGCGGCTGAAGAGACCCAGTACTTC. The encoded protein is CSVTMAAEETQYF.

This clonotype showed up many times. This sequence joins TRBV2 and TRBJ2-7; 7 bases fit TRBD2. CDR1 and CDR2 (germline): SNHLY, FYNNEI. V lost 7 bases, J lost 0 bases, and 9 bases stayed unmatched. This CDR3 has 15 residues. DNA of the CDR3: TGTGCCAGCACCTACATCCGGGACTACTCCTACGAGCAGTACTTC. Its protein product is CASTYIRDYSYEQYF.

The gene calls are TRBV4-3 and TRBJ2-5, with 10 bases fitting TRBD2. Germline CDR1 reads LGHNA; CDR2 reads YSLEER. The CDR3 runs to 15 residues. J gave up 3 bases and V 5 bases, and 6 bases lay outside the gene matches. The chain's CDR3 is CASSFRLAGEETQYF. The CDR3 region has the DNA TGCGCCAGCAGCTTCCGGCTAGCGGGAGAAGAGACCCAGTACTTC.

J is TRBJ2-1 and V is TRBV19, with D tentatively TRBD2 (7 bases). Trimming removed 7 bases at V and 0 bases at J, with 16 bases between. Germline loops: CDR1 LNHDA, CDR2 SQIVND (reference sequence). The CDR3 is 16 residues long. The CDR3 is CASNSGGPVSYNEQFF. In nucleotides, the CDR3 is TGTGCCAGTAACTCCGGGGGGCCTGTCTCCTACAATGAGCAGTTCTTC.

The genes are TRBV10-1 and TRBJ2-3, with a tentative D call TRBD2 (5 bases). Trimming cost V 5 bases and J 9 bases, with 15 bases left between them. This CDR3 comprises 13 residues. Germline lookup yields CDR1 WNHNN and CDR2 SYGVQD (reference sequence). CDR3 sequence reads: CASSSPDGKTQYF. The DNA for the CDR3 is TGCGCCAGCAGTTCTCCCGACGGGAAGACGCAGTATTTT.

This clonotype was counted at least ten times. V and J are TRBV20-1 and TRBJ2-7, with a tentative D call TRBD2 (6 bases). Trimming took 3 bases from V and 2 from J, leaving 8 bases between them. Germline-derived CDR1 and CDR2 are DFQATT and SNEGSKA (reference sequence). This CDR3 is 12 amino acids long. DNA of the CDR3: TGCAGTGCTAGTCTAGCGCCCTACGAGCAGTACTTC. As protein: CSASLAPYEQYF.

Ten or more counts support this clonotype. The chain couples TRBV2 to TRBJ2-1, with 7 bases aligning to TRBD2. This CDR3 spans 15 amino acids. After removal of 5 bases from V and 0 bases from J, the junction contained 4 bases not matched to a gene. Germline values: CDR1 SNHLY, CDR2 FYNNEI. CDR3 loop: CASSHLADSYNEQFF. The CDR3 region has the DNA TGTGCCAGCAGTCACCTAGCGGACTCCTACAATGAGCAGTTCTTC.

This clonotype occurred many times. This chain joins TRBV7-9 and TRBJ2-1; D gene uncertain. V lost 4 bases, J lost 0 bases, and 7 bases lay in between. CDR1 is SEHNR and CDR2 is FQNEAQ in the germline V gene (reference sequence). This CDR3 comprises 14 residues. CDR3 region: CASSSQRSYNEQFF. CDR3 DNA sequence: TGTGCCAGCAGCTCCCAGCGCTCCTACAATGAGCAGTTCTTC.

This clonotype was seen a few times. The chain uses TRBV20-1 and TRBJ1-1; D not certain. Germline V lookup: CDR1 DFQATT, CDR2 SNEGSKA (reference sequence). The CDR3 consists of 11 residues. V shed 2 bases and J shed 14 bases, with 15 bases lying between them. The CDR3 nucleotides are TGCAGTGCTAGATCGACGGAGGGTCGATTCTTT. It encodes CSARSTEGRFF.

Ten or more counts support this clonotype. The chain combines TRBV3-1 with TRBJ1-1; possible D gene TRBD1, 5 bases. Germline V CDR1 and CDR2: LGHDT, YNNKEL (reference sequence). V was cut by 0 bases and J by 5 bases, with 25 bases left in between. CDR3 size: 19 residues. The CDR3 sequence is CASSQDPMVGGVERTEAFF. The CDR3, as DNA: TGTGCCAGCAGCCAAGATCCAATGGTTGGGGGGGTGGAACGAACTGAAGCTTTCTTT.

This clonotype was seen a handful of times. The CDR3 protein is CSANGNNPQHF. As DNA, the CDR3 is TGCAGTGCCAACGGAAATAATCCCCAGCATTTT. This rearrangement joins TRBV20-1 to TRBJ1-5; D uncertain. Germline assignment: CDR1 DFQATT and CDR2 SNEGSKA (reference sequence). The CDR3 is 11 amino acids. V was pared by 6 bases and J by 10 bases, with 13 bases between.

This clonotype was detected many times. This sequence joins TRBV7-2 and TRBJ2-6, with 7 bases matching TRBD1. The germline V gene has CDR1 SGHTA and CDR2 FQGNSA. This CDR3 has 17 residues. Unmatched junction bases numbered 10, after V lost 5 bases and J lost 3 bases. The CDR3 DNA reads as TGTGCCAGCAGCGCGGACAGGACCTTAAGTGGGGCCAACGTCCTGACTTTC. Protein sequence: CASSADRTLSGANVLTF.

This chain joins TRBV6-1 and TRBJ2-1; D possibly corresponds to TRBD1 (5 bases). The CDR3 is made up of 15 amino acids. The V end was cut by 6 bases, the J end by 8 bases, with 20 bases between. Per the germline V gene, CDR1 is MNHNS and CDR2 is SASEGT. CDR3 nucleotides: TGTGCCAGCAGAACGGCAGGGTGGCGTGAAGATGAGCAGTTCTTC. Its protein is CASRTAGWREDEQFF.

The sample holds many counts of this clonotype. V usage is TRBV20-1 and J usage is TRBJ1-1; D ambiguous. Germline CDR1 reads DFQATT; CDR2 reads SNEGSKA (reference sequence). Trimming removed 4 bases from V and 6 bases from J, with 9 bases in between. This CDR3 spans 11 amino acids. The CDR3 spells CSAMRRAEAFF. In DNA, the CDR3 is TGCAGTGCTATGAGAAGGGCTGAAGCTTTCTTT.

This clonotype was recorded a few times. V gene TRBV10-3 combines with J gene TRBJ2-1; 8 positions agree with TRBD2. Trimming cost V 9 bases and J 4 bases; bases outside gene matches: 2. CDR3 length: 12 residues. Germline V CDR1 and CDR2: ENHRY, SYGVKD. CDR3 DNA: TGTGCCATTGCGGGGGGATACAATGAGCAGTTCTTC. This encodes CAIAGGYNEQFF.

In this sample, this clonotype turned up a few times. The V gene is TRBV15, the J gene TRBJ2-5; TRBD2 might be the D (6 bases). Trimming shortened V by 2 bases and J by 3 bases, and 16 bases separated the two germline ends. CDR3 length equals 16 residues. CDR1 and CDR2 from the germline V gene are LNHNV and YYDKDF (reference sequence). The CDR3 DNA sequence: TGTGCCACCAGCAGATCCACCGGGACTGCTAAAGAGACCCAGTACTTC. Protein: CATSRSTGTAKETQYF.

In its sample, this clonotype was seen many times. The gene calls are TRBV2 and TRBJ1-5; 9 bases map to TRBD1. CDR1 SNHLY and CDR2 FYNNEI come from the germline V gene. This CDR3 is built from 18 residues. The V and J ends lost 5 bases and 1 base, in that order; junction bases with no gene match: 12. CDR3 region: CASSLRDRVLKSNQPQHF. CDR3 in DNA: TGTGCCAGCAGTCTCCGGGACAGGGTCTTAAAAAGCAATCAGCCCCAGCATTTT. Full variable domain (rest looked up from reference TRBV2 and TRBJ1-5): EPEVTQTPSHQVTQMGQEVILRCVPISNHLYFYWYRQILGQKVEFLVSFYNNEISEKSEIFDDQFSVERPDGSNFTLKIRSTKLEDSAMYFCASSLRDRVLKSNQPQHFGDGTRLSIL.

This clonotype was found a few times. The chain uses TRBV5-8 and TRBJ1-5, with D possibly TRBD1 on 5 matching bases. In germline, CDR1 is SGHTS, CDR2 YDEGEE. The length of the CDR3 is 13 residues. The germline V and J ends were trimmed by 4 bases and 9 bases, with 14 bases remaining between them. CDR3 DNA sequence: TGTGCCAGCAGCCCCAGGGTTTTACGGCCCCAGCATTTT. Translation: CASSPRVLRPQHF.

This clonotype was observed at least ten times. This chain uses TRBV11-3 with TRBJ2-3, with 12 nucleotides matching TRBD1. The length of the CDR3 is 17 residues. V lost 3 bases to trimming and J lost 1 base; unmatched junction nucleotides: 5. Germline CDR1 and CDR2: SGHNT and YENEEA. CDR3 loop: CASSFGDRGLRTDTQYF. The CDR3, as DNA: TGTGCCAGCAGCTTCGGGGACAGGGGGCTCCGCACAGATACGCAGTATTTT.

The J gene is TRBJ1-1, the V gene TRBV7-9; no reliable D call. Germline lookup yields CDR1 SEHNR and CDR2 FQNEAQ (reference sequence). The CDR3 length is 14 residues. The V gene lost 0 bases and the J gene lost 8 bases, with 13 bases spanning the gap. CDR3 bases: TGTGCCAGCAGCTTAGCGTGGGCCGATCAGGAAGCTTTCTTT. The encoded protein is CASSLAWADQEAFF.

The chain is built from TRBV12-3 or TRBV12-4 and TRBJ1-5; the D gene is possibly TRBD1 (6 bases). Trimming left V 5 bases short and J 7 bases short, with 15 bases between. The length of the CDR3 is 14 residues. CDR3 DNA: TGTGCCAGCAGTCCCAGGGGATCCGCGCAGCCCCAGCATTTT. This encodes CASSPRGSAQPQHF.

This clonotype appeared a few times. This chain joins TRBV30 and TRBJ2-2; D perhaps matches TRBD2 (5 bases). The CDR3 consists of 13 residues. Deletions cut 3 bases from V and 6 bases from J, with 11 bases between. The V gene's germline CDR1 is GTSNPN and CDR2 SVGIG (reference sequence). The CDR3 sequence: CAWSLRVAGELFF. CDR3 DNA sequence: TGTGCCTGGAGCCTGAGGGTGGCCGGGGAGCTGTTTTTT.